This TCR beta chain was documented in a study of shared clonotypes between healthy human individuals. Study in general: The study drew on a couple of women and a few men aged 18 to 49 as donors. Donors had three CD4 naive, three CD4 memory, two CD8 naive and one CD8 memory plate apiece. Findings of the study overall: Shared clonotypes across all four donors exceeded non-shared ones in generation probability.

The donor population consisted of healthy HIV-negative adults with no recent acute infections or vaccinations. In the case of this clone: The target antigen is unknown.

Clones were sequenced by immunoSEQ multiplex PCR, and TCRdb holds only the in-frame ones, with some missing. The sample has about 2.3 million clones, just under 95% seen once. V shed 4 bases, J shed 2 bases, and the junction held 9 bases outside the gene matches. The CDR3 consists of 17 residues. Germline V CDR1 and CDR2: LGHNA, YNFKEQ. The chain couples TRBV4-2 to TRBJ2-1; 9 bases match TRBD2. The sample was naive CD4+ T cells from PBMCs. Subset of the sample: CD45RA+ positively selected. The source of this sequence is a man in his late teens or twenties in good health. Some clones in this sample may be carry-over from other donors' samples. The CDR3 DNA follows: TGTGCCAGCAGCCCCCGTTTAACTAGCGGGCCCTACAATGAGCAGTTCTTC. Its translation is CASSPRLTSGPYNEQFF.